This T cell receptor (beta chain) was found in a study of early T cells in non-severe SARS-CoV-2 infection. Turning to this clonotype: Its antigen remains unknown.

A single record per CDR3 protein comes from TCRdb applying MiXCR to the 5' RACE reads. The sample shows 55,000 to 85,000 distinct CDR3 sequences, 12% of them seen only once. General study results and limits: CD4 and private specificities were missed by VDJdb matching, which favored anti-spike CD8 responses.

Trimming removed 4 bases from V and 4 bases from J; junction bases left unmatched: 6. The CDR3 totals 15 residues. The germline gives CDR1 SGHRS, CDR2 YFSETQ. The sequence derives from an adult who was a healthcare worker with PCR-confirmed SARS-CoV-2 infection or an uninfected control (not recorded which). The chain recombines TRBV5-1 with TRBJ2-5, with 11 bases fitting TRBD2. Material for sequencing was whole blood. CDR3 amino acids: CASSRNSGRGETQYF. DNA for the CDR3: TGCGCCAGCAGCCGGAATAGCGGGAGGGGAGAGACCCAGTACTTC.